Listed below are T cell receptor beta chains from one sample, sequenced in a study of blood T cell repertoires in COVID-19. Generated by immunoSEQ multiplex PCR, the TCRdb table keeps only in-frame clones and is missing some. The sample records over 250,000 clones, around 87% being singletons. The sequencing sample was made of PBMCs or T cells enriched from blood (not recorded which). These TCRs come from a woman aged 25 to 45 who had recovered from COVID-19. Each CDR3 is given with its conserved first and last residue. The order of the fields is V gene, D gene, J gene, clone size, CDR3 protein, CDR3 DNA. D genes are given only for firm matches. Not every row has a clone size; where given, it reads once, few, many or a size class.

TRBV7-2	NA	TRBJ2-2	NA	CASSLSEAGELFF	TGTGCCAGCAGCTTAAGTGAGGCCGGGGAGCTGTTTTTT
TRBV11-3	NA	TRBJ2-3	NA	CASSSTTRGTQYF	TGTGCCAGCAGCTCCACGACCCGAGGTACGCAGTATTTT
TRBV5-1	TRBD1	TRBJ1-2	few	CASSSGTGSYGYTF	TGCGCCAGCAGCTCGGGGACAGGGTCCTATGGCTACACCTTC
TRBV3-1/TRBV3-2	TRBD1	TRBJ1-2	NA	CASSQDGGRGRLHTF	TGTGCCAGCAGCCAAGACGGGGGCAGGGGGCGTCTCCACACCTTC
TRBV19	TRBD1	TRBJ1-6	once	CASSKNRGNSYNSPLHF	TGTGCCAGTAGTAAGAACAGGGGGAACTCCTATAATTCACCCCTCCACTTT
TRBV6-1	NA	TRBJ1-2	NA	CASSEWGGQGRGYTF	TGTGCCAGCAGTGAATGGGGGGGGCAGGGTCGTGGCTACACCTTC
TRBV3-1/TRBV3-2	TRBD1	TRBJ1-1	NA	CASSQARDRTWNTEAFF	TGTGCCAGCAGCCAAGCCCGGGACAGGACTTGGAACACTGAAGCTTTCTTT
TRBV7-2	TRBD2	TRBJ2-7	NA	CASRRRETSIYEQYF	TGTGCCAGCCGCCGGCGGGAGACTTCGATATACGAGCAGTACTTC
TRBV29-1	NA	TRBJ1-3	NA	CSVEDFGRGENTIYF	TGCAGCGTTGAAGATTTTGGCAGGGGAGAAAACACCATATATTTT
TRBV5-1	NA	TRBJ2-3	NA	CASSLAADTQYF	TGCGCCAGCAGCTTGGCCGCAGATACGCAGTATTTT
TRBV5-1	NA	TRBJ1-2	NA	CASSLRNGDYGYTF	TGCGCCAGCAGCTTGAGAAACGGGGACTATGGCTACACCTTC
TRBV15	NA	TRBJ1-4	few	CATSEGETVADEKLFF	TGTGCCACCAGCGAAGGGGAAACAGTGGCCGATGAAAAACTGTTTTTT
TRBV30	NA	TRBJ1-2	NA	CACVGGSNYGYTF	TGTGCCTGCGTAGGGGGTTCTAACTATGGCTACACCTTC
TRBV4-1	NA	TRBJ1-1	once	CASWSTREAFF	TGCGCCAGTTGGTCCACCAGAGAAGCTTTCTTT
TRBV9	TRBD1	TRBJ1-3	NA	CASSPGTASGNTIYF	TGTGCCAGCAGCCCGGGGACAGCCTCTGGAAACACCATATATTTT
TRBV10-3	TRBD1	TRBJ1-1	NA	CAIGRQGNTEAFF	TGTGCCATCGGACGACAGGGGAACACTGAAGCTTTCTTT
TRBV6-2/TRBV6-3	NA	TRBJ1-1	NA	CASSKPWSLRTEAFF	TGTGCCAGCAGCAAGCCGTGGTCACTGAGGACTGAAGCTTTCTTT
TRBV28	TRBD1	TRBJ1-2	NA	CARRGTGSNYGYTF	TGTGCCCGCCGGGGGACAGGGAGTAACTATGGCTACACCTTC
TRBV12-3/TRBV12-4	NA	TRBJ2-7	NA	CASSLVGLYEQYF	TGTGCCAGCAGTTTAGTCGGTCTCTACGAGCAGTACTTC
TRBV27	NA	TRBJ1-4	NA	CASSLESPATLEGVEKLFF	TGTGCCAGCAGTTTGGAAAGCCCAGCGACTCTTGAAGGGGTTGAAAAACTGTTTTTT
TRBV4-2	NA	TRBJ1-6	few	CASSHPRDMKSPLHF	TGTGCCAGCAGCCATCCTCGGGACATGAAGTCACCCCTCCACTTT
TRBV20-1	TRBD2	TRBJ2-1	NA	CSASSSGGVWDEQFF	TGCAGTGCTAGTTCTAGCGGGGGGGTATGGGATGAGCAGTTCTTC
TRBV5-1	NA	TRBJ1-5	few	CASSLLGGNNQPQHF	TGCGCCAGCAGCTTGCTAGGGGGAAACAATCAGCCCCAGCATTTT
TRBV4-1	TRBD1	TRBJ2-2	NA	CASSQGLSGTGSTGELFF	TGCGCCAGCAGCCAAGGCCTCAGTGGGACAGGGTCCACCGGGGAGCTGTTTTTT
TRBV27	NA	TRBJ2-5	NA	CASSFGGGETQYF	TGTGCCAGCAGTTTCGGCGGAGGAGAGACCCAGTACTTC
TRBV6-5	NA	TRBJ1-6	NA	CASSYFPGNSPLHF	TGTGCCAGCAGTTACTTCCCGGGAAATTCACCCCTCCACTTT
TRBV29-1	TRBD1	TRBJ2-3	NA	CSARQGSDTQYF	TGCAGCGCCAGACAGGGTTCAGATACGCAGTATTTT
TRBV5-5	TRBD1	TRBJ1-6	few	CASSPGQGAWSPLHF	TGTGCCAGCAGCCCCGGACAGGGGGCTTGGTCACCCCTCCACTTT
TRBV21-1	NA	TRBJ2-4	NA	CASSRRDRASLAKNIQYF	TGTGCCAGCAGCCGCCGGGACAGGGCATCTCTCGCCAAAAACATTCAGTACTTC
TRBV5-4	TRBD1	TRBJ1-2	NA	CASSSPGQAASNYGYTF	TGTGCCAGCAGCTCTCCGGGACAGGCCGCTTCTAACTATGGCTACACCTTC
TRBV9	TRBD1	TRBJ1-4	NA	CASSPRQGPTNEKLFF	TGTGCCAGCAGCCCCAGACAGGGCCCAACTAATGAAAAACTGTTTTTT
TRBV19	NA	TRBJ1-2	NA	CASSIVAQNYGYTF	TGTGCCAGTAGTATCGTAGCGCAGAACTATGGCTACACCTTC
TRBV6-5	TRBD1	TRBJ1-1	NA	CASSKQGAGNTEAFF	TGTGCCAGCAGTAAACAGGGGGCGGGGAACACTGAAGCTTTCTTT
TRBV24-1	NA	TRBJ1-6	NA	CATREGENSPLHF	TGTGCCACCAGGGAGGGAGAGAATTCACCCCTCCACTTT
TRBV19	NA	TRBJ1-1	once	CASMKGGVMNTEAFF	TGTGCCAGTATGAAGGGAGGTGTTATGAACACTGAAGCTTTCTTT
TRBV7-2	TRBD2	TRBJ2-2	NA	CASSLFRGGASGELFF	TGTGCCAGCAGCTTATTTCGCGGGGGGGCCTCCGGGGAGCTGTTTTTT
TRBV3-1/TRBV3-2	NA	TRBJ2-7	NA	CASSQDGGPYEQYF	TGTGCCAGCAGCCAAGATGGAGGGCCCTACGAGCAGTACTTC
TRBV7-7	TRBD2	TRBJ2-2	NA	CASSSHSGGSTGELFF	TGTGCTAGCAGCTCCCATAGCGGGGGGTCCACCGGGGAGCTGTTTTTT
TRBV2	NA	TRBJ1-2	NA	CASRPDSTGGYTF	TGTGCCAGCAGGCCCGACTCCACGGGAGGCTACACCTTC
TRBV2	TRBD1	TRBJ2-2	NA	CASSGTGGTGELFF	TGTGCCAGCAGCGGGACAGGGGGAACCGGGGAGCTGTTTTTT
TRBV28	NA	TRBJ1-5	NA	CASSFSGNNQPQHF	TGTGCCAGCAGTTTTTCAGGGAACAATCAGCCCCAGCATTTT
TRBV6-5	NA	TRBJ1-5	NA	CASRTAKAGSQPQHF	TGTGCCAGCAGGACGGCCAAAGCTGGGAGTCAGCCCCAGCATTTT
TRBV11-3	TRBD1	TRBJ2-7	NA	CASSPGQGNSYEQYF	TGTGCCAGCAGCCCGGGACAGGGGAACTCCTACGAGCAGTACTTC
TRBV30	NA	TRBJ1-2	NA	CAWRDLGRHYGYTF	TGTGCCTGGAGGGACTTAGGGCGTCACTATGGCTACACCTTC
TRBV6-5	NA	TRBJ1-1	once	CASSYSSVQGAFF	TGTGCCAGCAGTTACTCGAGTGTCCAGGGAGCTTTCTTT
TRBV4-1	TRBD2	TRBJ2-3	NA	CASSHPSSYERGSTDTQYF	TGCGCCAGCAGCCACCCCTCAAGTTACGAGCGGGGGAGCACAGATACGCAGTATTTT
TRBV7-8	NA	TRBJ2-4	once	CASTGETENIQYF	TGTGCCAGTACGGGGGAGACCGAAAACATTCAGTACTTC